Listed here are 28 T cell receptor beta chains from one sample, sequenced in a study of liver allograft versus peripheral blood T cells. Study-wide context: Comparing T cell receptor repertoires in transplanted livers with those in recipients' peripheral blood was part of the design.

Using its own MiXCR run on the reads, TCRdb lists one record per CDR3 protein. The table shows 3,400 or so distinct CDR3 sequences, with roughly 14% occurring only once. The receptors here all came from a human patient who had a liver transplant. Part of the T cells may come from the graft donor.

This clonotype is large (0.1 to 1%). V is TRBV24-1 and J is TRBJ1-2; D is perhaps TRBD1 (6 bases). The CDR3 runs to 15 residues. V was trimmed by 3 bases and J by 6 bases, leaving 16 bases between them. Germline loops: CDR1 KGHDR, CDR2 SFDVKD. CDR3 in amino acids: CATSDPTQGFDGYTF. The CDR3 DNA reads as TGTGCCACCAGTGATCCTACACAGGGTTTCGATGGCTACACCTTC.

The chain is built from TRBV7-9 and TRBJ2-1; D is perhaps TRBD1 (6 bases). The CDR3 runs 11 residues. V shed 5 bases and J shed 10 bases, with 9 bases lying between them. Germline CDR1 is SEHNR and CDR2 is FQNEAQ (reference sequence). The CDR3 loop reads CASSPGHEQFF. CDR3 bases: TGTGCCAGCAGCCCGGGACACGAGCAGTTCTTC.

This clonotype ranks as medium-sized. The V and J genes are TRBV6-5 and TRBJ2-7, with 10 bases matching TRBD1. V gave up 4 bases and J gave up 5 bases; unmatched junction bases: 5. Per the germline V gene, CDR1 is MNHEY and CDR2 is SVGAGI. The CDR3 spans 14 residues. CDR3 coding DNA: TGTGCCAGCAGTTTAGCCGGGACAGGGGACGAGCAGTACTTC. Translating it yields CASSLAGTGDEQYF.

CDR3 nucleotide sequence: TGTGCCAGCAGACGGGGACAAAGAGAGACCCAGTACTTC. Protein sequence: CASRRGQRETQYF. The chain employs TRBV6-1 and TRBJ2-5; possible D gene TRBD1, 6 bases. Per germline, CDR1 MNHNS and CDR2 SASEGT. This CDR3 region has 13 residues. The V end lost 6 bases, the J end lost 4 bases, and 12 bases lay between the germline ends.

This clonotype rates as medium-sized. The chain uses TRBV5-1 and TRBJ2-1; 12 nucleotides line up with TRBD2. CDR3 length: 16 residues. Per germline, CDR1 SGHRS and CDR2 YFSETQ. V was clipped by 0 bases and J by 9 bases; unmatched bases: 7. CDR3 DNA: TGCGCCAGCAGCTTGGGGCTAGCGGGGGGGCTAGGTGAGCAGTTCTTC. Residues: CASSLGLAGGLGEQFF.

This clonotype rates as medium-sized. The chain carries TRBV24-1 and TRBJ2-7, with 9 positions matching TRBD1. The V gene's germline CDR1 is KGHDR and CDR2 SFDVKD. This CDR3 region has 14 residues. Trimming took 4 bases from V and 5 from J; bases not matched to a gene: 5. Written as DNA, the CDR3 is TGTGCCACCAGTGAAGGACAGGGGCGCCACGAGCAGTACTTC. Its protein is CATSEGQGRHEQYF.

This sequence joins TRBV6-5 and TRBJ1-2; the D is unclear. V lost 7 bases and J lost 6, with 18 bases in between. The V gene's germline CDR1 is MNHEY and CDR2 SVGAGI. This CDR3 region has 14 residues. The CDR3 bases are TGTGCCAGCAAAGGAGAGGAGCGTGGGAATGGCTACACCTTC. It yields the protein CASKGEERGNGYTF.

By share of the sample, this clonotype is medium-sized. CDR3 bases: TGTGCCAGCTCACATAGGACAGGGAAGCTCGTCGGGGAGCTGTTTTTT. This sequence encodes CASSHRTGKLVGELFF. V is TRBV18 and J is TRBJ2-2, with 8 bases aligning to TRBD1. Germline CDR1 KGHSH, CDR2 LQKENI. V gave up 4 bases and J gave up 7 bases; unmatched junction bases: 11. The CDR3 sequence is 16 residues long.

This rearrangement joins TRBV19 to TRBJ1-5; no clear D. Trimming removed 2 bases at V and 3 bases at J, with 20 bases between. Germline V lookup: CDR1 LNHDA, CDR2 SQIVND (reference sequence). The CDR3 length is 18 residues. The CDR3 here is CASSIRLQDYIDNQPQHF. The CDR3, as DNA: TGTGCCAGTAGTATACGTCTTCAGGACTATATAGACAATCAGCCCCAGCATTTT.

This clonotype is judged medium-sized. The chain is built from TRBV6-5 and TRBJ1-2; 12 bases map to TRBD1. This CDR3 spans 15 amino acids. V was pared by 5 bases and J by 7 bases, with 8 bases of the junction left unmatched. In germline, CDR1 is MNHEY, CDR2 SVGAGI. This CDR3 is CASSKPGQGAFGYTF. CDR3 nucleotide sequence: TGTGCCAGCAGTAAACCGGGACAGGGGGCGTTTGGCTACACCTTC.

This clonotype is medium-sized within its sample. This chain joins TRBV19 and TRBJ1-1; D is perhaps TRBD1 (5 bases). Per the germline V gene, CDR1 is LNHDA and CDR2 is SQIVND (reference sequence). V was trimmed by 7 bases and J by 4 bases, leaving 16 bases between them. The CDR3 has 14 amino acids. CDR3 region: CASTAPRGSTEAFF. CDR3 coding DNA: TGTGCCAGTACCGCCCCACGGGGCAGCACTGAAGCTTTCTTT.

This clonotype is medium-sized. The rearrangement joins TRBV30 to TRBJ2-7, with D possibly TRBD2 on 7 matching bases. V lost 3 bases and J lost 3, with 24 bases in between. Germline CDR1 GTSNPN, CDR2 SVGIG (reference sequence). There are 17 residues in the CDR3. CDR3 coding DNA: TGTGCCTGGAGGGGAGGGGGAGGACCTTCTACCTACTACGAGCAGTACTTC. It is translated as CAWRGGGGPSTYYEQYF.

The chain links TRBV20-1 to TRBJ1-5, with TRBD1 as a possible D gene (6 bases). The CDR3 sequence is 13 residues long. Trimming took 4 bases from V and 6 from J, leaving 13 bases between them. Germline V gene sequence: CDR1 DFQATT, CDR2 SNEGSKA (reference sequence). The CDR3 nucleotides read TGCAGTGCTATGGGACATAAAGGTCAGCCCCAGCATTTT. Its translation: CSAMGHKGQPQHF.

This clonotype counts as medium-sized (0.01 to 0.1%). CDR3 residues: CASSSQGAGELFF. DNA for the CDR3: TGTGCCAGCAGTTCACAGGGAGCCGGGGAGCTGTTTTTT. V gene TRBV7-9 combines with J gene TRBJ2-2, with D maybe TRBD1 (6 bases). Germline assignment: CDR1 SEHNR and CDR2 FQNEAQ (reference sequence). The CDR3 is 13 residues long. V was pared by 6 bases and J by 6 bases, with 11 bases between.

Notes on this clonotype: One end of the junction is discordant with germline, which a read error may explain. This CDR3 reads CTSSLPHLSYEQYF. The CDR3 DNA follows: TGTACCAGCAGTTTACCCCATCTTTCCTACGAGCAGTACTTC. The chain recombines TRBV28 with TRBJ2-7, with no clear D. Germline V gene sequence: CDR1 MDHEN, CDR2 SYDVKM. The CDR3 length is 14 residues.

This clonotype qualifies as medium-sized. The chain joins TRBV6-1 to TRBJ1-2; D not resolved. The germline gives CDR1 MNHNS, CDR2 SASEGT. This CDR3 has 11 residues. The V end lost 7 bases, the J end lost 3 bases, and 6 bases lay between the germline ends. For the CDR3, the DNA is TGTGCCAGCACCGATGACTATGGCTACACCTTC. Protein product: CASTDDYGYTF.

This clonotype is medium-sized. The chain is built from TRBV19 and TRBJ2-7, with D possibly being TRBD1 or TRBD2 (5 bases each). Germline-derived CDR1 and CDR2 are LNHDA and SQIVND (reference sequence). Trimming shortened V by 5 bases and J by 0 bases, and 11 bases separated the two germline ends. The CDR3 is 14 residues long. The CDR3 sequence is CASSPGTDSYEQYF. DNA for the CDR3: TGTGCCAGTAGTCCCGGGACGGACTCCTACGAGCAGTACTTC.

By frequency in the sample, this clonotype is medium-sized (0.01 to 0.1%). CDR3 coding DNA: TGTGCCAGTCAAGGGGCCCTCTCCTACGAGCAGTACTTC. This gives the protein CASQGALSYEQYF. The chain couples TRBV19 to TRBJ2-7; weak D call: TRBD1 (5 bases). Trimming cost V 8 bases and J 0 bases, with 11 bases left between them. This CDR3 has 13 residues. Germline V gene lookup returns CDR1 LNHDA and CDR2 SQIVND (reference sequence).

This clonotype is categorized as medium-sized (0.01 to 0.1%). The J gene is TRBJ2-1, the V gene TRBV6-2 or TRBV6-3; TRBD1 matches 9 bases. This CDR3 region has 18 residues. Trimming cost V 6 bases and J 5 bases; bases outside gene matches: 17. CDR1 and CDR2 from the germline V gene are MNHEY and SVGEGT. The DNA of the CDR3 is TGTGCCAGCAGACCGGGACAGGGCGTAGTAGCGGACCACAATGAGCAGTTCTTC. It is translated as CASRPGQGVVADHNEQFF.

This clonotype came up a few times. The chain joins TRBV20-1 to TRBJ1-5; D is possibly TRBD1 (6 bases). The CDR3 runs to 11 residues. Germline V CDR1 and CDR2: DFQATT, SNEGSKA (reference sequence). V was trimmed by 0 bases and J by 9 bases, leaving 6 bases between them. The CDR3: CSAREQGPQHF. As DNA, the CDR3 is TGCAGTGCTAGAGAACAGGGGCCCCAGCATTTT.

The rearrangement joins TRBV20-1 to TRBJ2-5; 9 nucleotides align to TRBD2. The CDR3 has 12 amino acids. Germline V lookup: CDR1 DFQATT, CDR2 SNEGSKA (reference sequence). The J segment lost 5 bases and the V segment lost 6 bases, leaving 4 bases of the junction unmatched. CDR3 in DNA: TGCAGTGCATGGAGCGGGAGGGAGACCCAGTACTTC. Amino acids: CSAWSGRETQYF.

This clonotype is deemed medium-sized (0.01 to 0.1%). V gene TRBV5-6 combines with J gene TRBJ2-1; D is possibly TRBD1 or TRBD2 (5 bases each). The V end was cut by 7 bases, the J end by 0 bases, with 20 bases between. CDR1 is SGHDT, CDR2 YYEEEE, per germline. The CDR3 runs 17 residues. The CDR3 loop reads CASFLRGDTSSYNEQFF. DNA for the CDR3: TGTGCCAGCTTTCTGAGGGGAGACACCAGCTCCTACAATGAGCAGTTCTTC.

This clonotype was observed a few times. V is TRBV28 and J is TRBJ1-2, with 11 bases fitting TRBD1. This CDR3 comprises 14 residues. The germline V gene encodes CDR1 MDHEN and CDR2 SYDVKM. V shed 5 bases, J shed 7 bases, and the junction held 6 bases outside the gene matches. CDR3 loop: CASSNGQGASGYTF. CDR3 DNA: TGTGCCAGCAGTAACGGACAGGGGGCGAGTGGCTACACCTTC.

Within the sample, this clonotype is medium-sized. V usage is TRBV18 and J usage is TRBJ2-1, with D tentatively TRBD2 (6 bases). The V and J ends lost 6 bases and 9 bases respectively, with 15 bases between them. Germline assignment: CDR1 KGHSH and CDR2 LQKENI. The CDR3 contains 13 residues. The CDR3 DNA follows: TGTGCCAGCTCTCCCGATAACGGGGGTGAGCAGTTCTTC. Translation gives CASSPDNGGEQFF.

The chain is built from TRBV7-3 and TRBJ1-1; D is unresolved. Germline V lookup: CDR1 SGHTA, CDR2 FQGTGA. There are 13 residues in the CDR3. V was pared by 2 bases and J by 0 bases, with 4 bases between. CDR3 loop: CASSLGMNTEAFF. The CDR3 DNA sequence: TGTGCCAGCAGCTTAGGGATGAACACTGAAGCTTTCTTT.

Judged by abundance, this clonotype is medium-sized. This sequence joins TRBV11-2 and TRBJ1-1, with D maybe TRBD1 (5 bases). The V end was cut by 5 bases, the J end by 1 base, with 14 bases between. Germline CDR1 SGHAT, CDR2 FQNNGV. This CDR3 is built from 15 residues. The CDR3 loop reads CASSPPAGWNTEAFF. The DNA for the CDR3 is TGTGCCAGCAGCCCGCCGGCAGGGTGGAACACTGAAGCTTTCTTT.

This chain uses TRBV20-1 with TRBJ1-2; unclear D gene. V dropped 7 bases and J dropped 4 bases, with 16 bases sitting between them. Germline CDR1 and CDR2: DFQATT and SNEGSKA (reference sequence). The CDR3 extends over 13 amino acids. CDR3 DNA: TGCAGTGGACGTAACCGGGCCTTCTATGGCTACACCTTC. Encoded protein: CSGRNRAFYGYTF.

This clonotype is classed as medium-sized (0.01 to 0.1%). The chain uses TRBV30 and TRBJ2-1; D perhaps matches TRBD2 (5 bases). The CDR3 contains 13 residues. The germline gives CDR1 GTSNPN, CDR2 SVGIG (reference sequence). The V gene lost 0 bases and the J gene lost 8 bases, with 11 bases spanning the gap. CDR3 sequence (DNA): TGTGCCTGGAGTGTACGCGTGAGGGATGAGCAGTTCTTC. It specifies CAWSVRVRDEQFF.